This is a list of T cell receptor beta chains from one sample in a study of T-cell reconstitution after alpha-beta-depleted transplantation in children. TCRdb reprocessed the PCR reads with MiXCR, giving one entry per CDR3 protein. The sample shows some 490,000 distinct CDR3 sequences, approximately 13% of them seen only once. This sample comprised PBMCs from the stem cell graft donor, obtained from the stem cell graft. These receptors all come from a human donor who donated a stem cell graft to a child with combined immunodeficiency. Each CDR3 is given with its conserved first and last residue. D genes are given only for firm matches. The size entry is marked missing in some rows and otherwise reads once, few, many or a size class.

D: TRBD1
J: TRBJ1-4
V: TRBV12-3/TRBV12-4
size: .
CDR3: CASSSTGSGEKLFF
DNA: TGTGCCAGCAGTTCGACAGGGTCGGGAGAAAAACTGTTTTTT

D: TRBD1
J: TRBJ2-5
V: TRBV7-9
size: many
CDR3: CASSSPDRGGTQYF
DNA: TGTGCCAGCAGCTCCCCGGACAGGGGAGGGACCCAGTACTTC

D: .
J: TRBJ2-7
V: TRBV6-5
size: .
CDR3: CASSYDSLTYEQYF
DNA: TGTGCCAGCAGTTACGACTCGCTCACCTACGAGCAGTACTTC

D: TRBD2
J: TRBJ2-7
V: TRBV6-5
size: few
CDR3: CASSFSGGRSSYEQYF
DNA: TGTGCCAGCAGTTTTTCGGGGGGGCGAAGCTCCTACGAGCAGTACTTC

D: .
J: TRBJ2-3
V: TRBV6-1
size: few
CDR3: CASSPRHGTDTQYF
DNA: TGTGCCAGCAGCCCCCGTCACGGGACAGATACGCAGTATTTT

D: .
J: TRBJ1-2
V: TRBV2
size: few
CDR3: CASSAPGTRGYTF
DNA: TGTGCCAGCAGTGCCCCCGGGACCAGGGGCTACACCTTC

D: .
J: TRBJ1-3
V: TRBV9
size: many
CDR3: CASSVGHLSGNTIYF
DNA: TGTGCCAGCAGCGTCGGCCACCTCTCTGGAAACACCATATATTTT

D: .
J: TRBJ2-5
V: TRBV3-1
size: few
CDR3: CASSPTRDGNQYF
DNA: TGTGCCAGCAGCCCCACTAGGGATGGGAACCAGTACTTC

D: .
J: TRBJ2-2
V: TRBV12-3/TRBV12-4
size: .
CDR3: CASSPTETYNTGELFF
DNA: TGTGCCAGCAGTCCAACAGAGACTTATAACACCGGGGAGCTGTTTTTT

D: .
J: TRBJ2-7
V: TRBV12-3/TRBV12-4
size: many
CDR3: CASSLTLTGYEQYF
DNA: TGTGCCAGCAGTCTTACACTGACGGGCTACGAGCAGTACTTC